This TCR beta chain was profiled in a study of T cell responses to AZD1222 COVID-19 vaccine. TCRdb keeps only in-frame clones here, not all; method: immunoSEQ multiplex PCR. The sample has fewer than 130,000 clones; around 94% are singletons. Study-wide points: The study sampled repertoires only after the peak T cell response. Vaccine-associated CD4 TCRs ranged over spike, dominating at 160-218 and 743-854. Nearly half of spike-specific TCRs reportedly target variant regions that are unmutated in the B.1.351 and B.1.1.7 variants. Mostly white British, mostly female donors; authors suggested clonal diversity may be underestimated.

V gave up 7 bases and J gave up 6 bases, with 13 bases separating them. The CDR3 loop spans 14 amino acids. CDR1 and CDR2 from the germline V gene are MNHEY and SVGAGI. As concerns this clone: Its antigen is not identified.

The material sequenced was peripheral blood, taken on day 0 of AZD1222 vaccination. The TCR sequence derives from an adult in good health. This chain uses TRBV6-5 with TRBJ1-6, with D tentatively TRBD1 (5 bases). CDR3 in amino acids: CASTRDGGNSPLHF. The CDR3 region has the DNA TGTGCCAGCACTCGGGACGGCGGTAATTCACCCCTCCACTTT.